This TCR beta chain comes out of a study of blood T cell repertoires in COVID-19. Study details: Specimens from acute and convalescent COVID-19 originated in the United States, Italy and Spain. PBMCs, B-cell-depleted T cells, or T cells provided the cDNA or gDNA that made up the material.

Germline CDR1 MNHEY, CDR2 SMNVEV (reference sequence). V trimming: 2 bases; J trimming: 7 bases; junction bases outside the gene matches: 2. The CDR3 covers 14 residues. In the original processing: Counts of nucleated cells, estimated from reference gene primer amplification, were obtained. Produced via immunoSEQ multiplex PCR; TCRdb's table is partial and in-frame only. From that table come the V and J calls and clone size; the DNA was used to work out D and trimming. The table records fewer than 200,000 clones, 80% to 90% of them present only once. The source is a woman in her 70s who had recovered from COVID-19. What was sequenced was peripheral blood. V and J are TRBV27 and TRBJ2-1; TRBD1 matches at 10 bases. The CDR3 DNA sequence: TGTGCCAGCAGTTTAGGGGACAGGGGTAATGAGCAGTTCTTC. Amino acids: CASSLGDRGNEQFF.